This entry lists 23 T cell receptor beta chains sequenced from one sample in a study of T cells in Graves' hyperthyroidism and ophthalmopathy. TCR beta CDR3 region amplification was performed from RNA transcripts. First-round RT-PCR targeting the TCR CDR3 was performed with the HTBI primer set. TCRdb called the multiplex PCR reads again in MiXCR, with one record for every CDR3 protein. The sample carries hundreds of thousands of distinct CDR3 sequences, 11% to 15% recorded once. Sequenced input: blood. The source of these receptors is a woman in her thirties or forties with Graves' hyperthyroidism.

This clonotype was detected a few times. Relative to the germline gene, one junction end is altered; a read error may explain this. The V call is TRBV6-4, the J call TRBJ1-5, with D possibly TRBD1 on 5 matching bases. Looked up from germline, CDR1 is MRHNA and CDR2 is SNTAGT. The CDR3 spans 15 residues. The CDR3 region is CAGSEQANSNQPQHF. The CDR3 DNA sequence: TGTGCCGGCAGTGAACAGGCAAATAGCAATCAGCCCCAGCATTTT.

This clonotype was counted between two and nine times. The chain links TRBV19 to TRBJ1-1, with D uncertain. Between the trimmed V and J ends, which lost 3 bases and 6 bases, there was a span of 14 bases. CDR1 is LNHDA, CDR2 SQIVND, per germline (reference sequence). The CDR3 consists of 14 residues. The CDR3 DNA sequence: TGTGCCAGTAGTATTGCCACGCGGACCTCTGAAGCTTTCTTT. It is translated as CASSIATRTSEAFF.

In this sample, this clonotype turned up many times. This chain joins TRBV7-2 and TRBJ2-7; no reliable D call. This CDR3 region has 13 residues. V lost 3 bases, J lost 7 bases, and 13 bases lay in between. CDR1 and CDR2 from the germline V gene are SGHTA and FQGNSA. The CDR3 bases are TGTGCCAGCAGCTTGGGTTCGGGTACGGAGCAGTACTTC. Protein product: CASSLGSGTEQYF.

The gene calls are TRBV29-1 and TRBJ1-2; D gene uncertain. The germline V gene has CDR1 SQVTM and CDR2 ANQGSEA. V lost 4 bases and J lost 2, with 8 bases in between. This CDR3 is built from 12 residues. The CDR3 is CSVAVENYGYTF. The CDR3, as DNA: TGCAGCGTTGCCGTTGAGAACTATGGCTACACCTTC.

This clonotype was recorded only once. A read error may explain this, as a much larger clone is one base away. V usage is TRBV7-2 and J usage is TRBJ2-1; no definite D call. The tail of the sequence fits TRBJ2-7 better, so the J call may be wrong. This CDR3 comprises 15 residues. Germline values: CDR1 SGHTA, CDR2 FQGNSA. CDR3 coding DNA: TGTGCCAGCAGCTTAGGTGGAGCGAGATACAATGAGCAGTACTTC. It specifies CASSLGGARYNEQYF.

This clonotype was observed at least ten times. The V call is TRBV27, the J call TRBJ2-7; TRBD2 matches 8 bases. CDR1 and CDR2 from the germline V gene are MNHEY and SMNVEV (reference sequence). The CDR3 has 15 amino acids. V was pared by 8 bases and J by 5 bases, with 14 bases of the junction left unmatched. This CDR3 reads CASSKWTGGPNEQYF. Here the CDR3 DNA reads TGTGCCAGCTCAAAGTGGACGGGAGGGCCTAACGAGCAGTACTTC.

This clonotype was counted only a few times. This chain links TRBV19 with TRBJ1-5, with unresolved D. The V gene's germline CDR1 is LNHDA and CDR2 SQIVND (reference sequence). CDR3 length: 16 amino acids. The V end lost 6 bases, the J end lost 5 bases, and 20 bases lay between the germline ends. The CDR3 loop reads CASSPREALEHQPQHF. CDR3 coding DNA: TGTGCCAGTAGCCCACGGGAGGCCCTGGAGCATCAGCCCCAGCATTTT. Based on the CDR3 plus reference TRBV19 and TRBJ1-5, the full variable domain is DGGITQSPKYLFRKEGQNVTLSCEQNLNHDAMYWYRQDPGQGLRLIYYSQIVNDFQKGDIAEGYSVSREKKESFPLTVTSAQKNPTAFYLCASSPREALEHQPQHFGDGTRLSIL.

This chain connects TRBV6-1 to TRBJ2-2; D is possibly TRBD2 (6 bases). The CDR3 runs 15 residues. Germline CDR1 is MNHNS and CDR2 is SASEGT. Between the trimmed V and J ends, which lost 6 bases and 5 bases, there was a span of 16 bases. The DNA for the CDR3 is TGTGCCAGCAGCTTACTTCGGGAGCCAACCGGGGAGCTGTTTTTT. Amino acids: CASSLLREPTGELFF.

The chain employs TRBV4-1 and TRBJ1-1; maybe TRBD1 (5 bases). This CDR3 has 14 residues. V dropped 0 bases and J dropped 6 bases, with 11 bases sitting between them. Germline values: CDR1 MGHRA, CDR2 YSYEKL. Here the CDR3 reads CASSQDSGDPEAFF. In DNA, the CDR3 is TGCGCCAGCAGCCAAGATTCCGGGGACCCTGAAGCTTTCTTT.

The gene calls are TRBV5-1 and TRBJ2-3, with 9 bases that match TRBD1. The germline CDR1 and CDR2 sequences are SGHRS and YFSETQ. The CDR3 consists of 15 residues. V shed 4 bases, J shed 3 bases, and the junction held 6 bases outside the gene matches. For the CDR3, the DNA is TGCGCCAGCAGCCCGGGACAGGGTATGACAGATACGCAGTATTTT. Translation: CASSPGQGMTDTQYF.

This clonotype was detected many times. For the CDR3, the DNA is TGTGCCAGCAGCGACGGGACAGGGGTCCTCTTCTTC. Amino acids: CASSDGTGVLFF. The rearrangement joins TRBV11-1 to TRBJ2-1, with 10 bases fitting TRBD1. The V gene end was trimmed by 5 bases and the J gene end by 16 bases; junction bases not matched to a gene: 8. Looked up from germline, CDR1 is SGHAT and CDR2 is FQDESV (reference sequence). CDR3 length equals 12 residues.

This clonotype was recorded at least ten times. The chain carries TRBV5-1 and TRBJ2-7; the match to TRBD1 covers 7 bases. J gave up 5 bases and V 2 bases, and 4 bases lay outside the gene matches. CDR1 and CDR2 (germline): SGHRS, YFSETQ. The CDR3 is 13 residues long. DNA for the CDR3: TGCGCCAGCAGCTTTAGACAGGGCCACGAGCAGTACTTC. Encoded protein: CASSFRQGHEQYF.

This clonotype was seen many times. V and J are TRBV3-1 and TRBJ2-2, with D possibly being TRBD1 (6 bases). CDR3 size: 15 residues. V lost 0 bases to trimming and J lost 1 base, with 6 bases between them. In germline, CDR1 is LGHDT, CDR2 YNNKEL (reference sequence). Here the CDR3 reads CASSQETGNTGELFF. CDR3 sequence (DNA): TGTGCCAGCAGCCAAGAGACAGGGAACACCGGGGAGCTGTTTTTT.

The CDR3 bases are TGTGCCAGCAGTTACTCTCTTAGCGGGGCCTACACAGATACGCAGTATTTT. Translating it yields CASSYSLSGAYTDTQYF. The rearrangement links TRBV6-5 to TRBJ2-3; 8 bases are shared with TRBD2. Germline trimming cut 0 bases from V and 2 bases from J; bases unmatched to any gene: 7. Germline CDR1 is MNHEY and CDR2 is SVGAGI. The CDR3 is made up of 17 amino acids.

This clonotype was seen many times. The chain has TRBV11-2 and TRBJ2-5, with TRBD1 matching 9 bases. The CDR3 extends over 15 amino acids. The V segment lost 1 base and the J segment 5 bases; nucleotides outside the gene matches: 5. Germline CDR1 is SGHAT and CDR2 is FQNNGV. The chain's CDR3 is CASSLAQGAVETQYF. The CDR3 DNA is TGTGCCAGCAGCTTAGCACAGGGGGCCGTGGAGACCCAGTACTTC.

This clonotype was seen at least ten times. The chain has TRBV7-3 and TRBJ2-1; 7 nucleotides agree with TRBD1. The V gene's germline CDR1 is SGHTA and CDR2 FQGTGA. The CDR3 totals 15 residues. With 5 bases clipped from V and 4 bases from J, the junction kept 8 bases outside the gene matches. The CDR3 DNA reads TGTGCCAGCAGCCCCCGGGACAGAGGATACAATGAGCAGTTCTTC. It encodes CASSPRDRGYNEQFF.

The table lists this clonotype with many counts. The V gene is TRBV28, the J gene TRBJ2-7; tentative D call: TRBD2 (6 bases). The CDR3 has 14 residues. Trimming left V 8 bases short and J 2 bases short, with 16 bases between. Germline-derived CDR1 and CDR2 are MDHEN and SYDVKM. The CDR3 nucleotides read TGTGCCAGCCGTAGGGCGGGGACTCCCTACGAGCAGTACTTC. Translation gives CASRRAGTPYEQYF.

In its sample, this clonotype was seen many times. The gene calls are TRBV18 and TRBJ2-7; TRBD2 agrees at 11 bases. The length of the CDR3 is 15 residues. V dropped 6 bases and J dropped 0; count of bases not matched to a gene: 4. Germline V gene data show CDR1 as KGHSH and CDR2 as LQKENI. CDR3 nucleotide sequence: TGTGCCAGCTCTGTGGGACTAGCGGACTCCTACGAGCAGTACTTC. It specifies CASSVGLADSYEQYF.

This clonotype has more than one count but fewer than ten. The CDR3 bases are TGCGCCAGCAGCCAAGTTGAAGGGTTTGCAACTAATGAAAAACTGTTTTTT. It codes for CASSQVEGFATNEKLFF. The rearrangement links TRBV4-1 to TRBJ1-4; D not resolved. The V end was cut by 1 base, the J end by 0 bases, with 12 bases between. This CDR3 contains 17 residues. Germline loops: CDR1 MGHRA, CDR2 YSYEKL.

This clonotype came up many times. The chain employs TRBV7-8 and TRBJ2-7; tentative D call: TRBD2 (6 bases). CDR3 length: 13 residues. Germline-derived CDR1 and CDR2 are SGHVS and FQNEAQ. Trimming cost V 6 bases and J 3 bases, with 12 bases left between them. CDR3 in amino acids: CASSRTTLYEQYF. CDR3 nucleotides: TGTGCCAGCAGTCGGACTACCCTCTACGAGCAGTACTTC.

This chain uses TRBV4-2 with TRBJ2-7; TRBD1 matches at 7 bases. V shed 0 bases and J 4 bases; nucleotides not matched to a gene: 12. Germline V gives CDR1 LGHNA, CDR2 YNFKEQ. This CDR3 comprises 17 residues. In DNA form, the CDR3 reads TGTGCCAGCAGCCAAGATGCCCGACAGGGTACCGTTTACGAGCAGTACTTC. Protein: CASSQDARQGTVYEQYF.

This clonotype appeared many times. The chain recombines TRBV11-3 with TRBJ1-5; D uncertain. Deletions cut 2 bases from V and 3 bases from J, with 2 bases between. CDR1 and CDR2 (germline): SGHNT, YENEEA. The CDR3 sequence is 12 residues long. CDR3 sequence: CASSLTNQPQHF. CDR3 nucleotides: TGTGCCAGCAGCTTAACCAATCAGCCCCAGCATTTT.

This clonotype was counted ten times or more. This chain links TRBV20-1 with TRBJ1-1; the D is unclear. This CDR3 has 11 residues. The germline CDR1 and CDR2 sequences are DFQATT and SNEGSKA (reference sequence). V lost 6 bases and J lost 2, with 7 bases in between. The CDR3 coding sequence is TGCAGTGCCCCATTTAACACTGAAGCTTTCTTT. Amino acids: CSAPFNTEAFF.